Presented here are 10 T cell receptor beta chains from one specimen sequenced in a study of metastatic and nonmetastatic thyroid tumors. None of the patients had undergone any treatment ahead of thyroid surgery. TCRdb re-analyzed the PCR reads using MiXCR. The table lists tens of thousands of clones, around 32% of them singletons. The source material was blood. The receptor set was obtained from a female donor with papillary thyroid cancer or a benign thyroid nodule (not recorded which). Some clones in this sample may be carry-over from other donors' samples.

As regards this clone: A read error may account for a junction end that differs from germline. The V gene is TRBV7-8, the J gene TRBJ2-1, with D possibly being TRBD1 or TRBD2 (5 bases each). The length of the CDR3 is 15 residues. Germline lookup yields CDR1 SGHVS and CDR2 FQNEAQ. CDR3 bases: TGTTCCAGCGTCCCGTCCGGGGACCCCTACAATGAGCAGTTCTTC. Amino acids: CSSVPSGDPYNEQFF.

This clone is judged medium-sized (0.01 to 0.1%). This chain connects TRBV20-1 to TRBJ2-7; TRBD2 agrees at 9 bases. Germline lookup yields CDR1 DFQATT and CDR2 SNEGSKA (reference sequence). This CDR3 has 13 residues. The J segment lost 4 bases and the V segment lost 6 bases, leaving 7 bases of the junction unmatched. The CDR3 DNA is TGCAGTGCAACGGGACTAGCCACTTACGAGCAGTACTTC. Residues: CSATGLATYEQYF.

About this clone: A read error may account for a junction end that differs from germline. The CDR3 sequence: CGSSLGIGELFF. The CDR3 DNA follows: TGTGGCAGCAGCTTGGGGATCGGGGAGCTGTTTTTT. V gene TRBV5-8 combines with J gene TRBJ2-2; unclear D gene. This CDR3 contains 12 residues. Germline CDR1 reads SGHTS; CDR2 reads YDEGEE.

The chain uses TRBV7-3 and TRBJ2-7; no clear D gene. The V end lost 6 bases, the J end lost 5 bases, and 14 bases lay between the germline ends. The CDR3 spans 13 residues. Germline CDR1 is SGHTA and CDR2 is FQGTGA. CDR3 in amino acids: CASSLGLLNEQYF. The CDR3 region has the DNA TGTGCCAGCAGTCTAGGGCTCCTAAACGAGCAGTACTTC.

This clone was counted ten times or more. This may come from a read error, since a much larger clone is one base off. In the same sample, other DNA sequences code for this CDR3. V usage is TRBV6-1 and J usage is TRBJ2-1; maybe TRBD2 (5 bases). The CDR3 contains 13 residues. CDR1 is MNHNS, CDR2 SASEGT, per germline. Trimming shortened V by 6 bases and J by 3 bases, and 9 bases separated the two germline ends. CDR3 sequence reads: CASSRDSYNEQFF. CDR3 coding DNA: TGTGCCAGCAGCCGGGATAGCTACAATGAGCAGTTCTTC.

This clone has a count of ten or more. The rearrangement uses TRBV11-2 and TRBJ2-3; TRBD2 might be the D (5 bases). Trimming removed 5 bases at V and 4 bases at J, with 13 bases between. Germline V gene sequence: CDR1 SGHAT, CDR2 FQNNGV. The CDR3 has 14 amino acids. The CDR3 region has the DNA TGTGCCAGCAGCCGAATTAGGCGGGCAGATACGCAGTATTTT. Amino acids: CASSRIRRADTQYF. Looking up the rest from reference TRBV11-2 and TRBJ2-3 gives the full variable domain: EAGVAQSPRYKIIEKRQSVAFWCNPISGHATLYWYQQILGQGPKLLIQFQNNGVVDDSQLPKDRFSAERLKGVDSTLKIQPAKLEDSAVYLCASSRIRRADTQYFGPGTRLTVL.

This clone was counted ten times or more. The V call is TRBV3-1, the J call TRBJ2-5, with 9 bases fitting TRBD2. V shed 3 bases and J 1 base; nucleotides not matched to a gene: 0. CDR1 LGHDT and CDR2 YNNKEL come from the germline V gene (reference sequence). This CDR3 has 14 amino acids. The CDR3 DNA is TGTGCCAGCAGCCAGCGGGGGGGCCAAGAGACCCAGTACTTC. This translates into CASSQRGGQETQYF.

At least ten counts were recorded for this clone. This chain joins TRBV7-9 and TRBJ2-1; D is undetermined. The CDR3 consists of 14 residues. The V end lost 7 bases, the J end lost 0 bases, and 10 bases lay between the germline ends. Germline V lookup: CDR1 SEHNR, CDR2 FQNEAQ (reference sequence). For the CDR3, the DNA is TGTGCCAGCATTCTCTTTGACTCCTACAATGAGCAGTTCTTC. Its translation: CASILFDSYNEQFF. The variable domain in full, with the rest retrieved from reference TRBV7-9 and TRBJ2-1, is DTGVSQNPRHKITKRGQNVTFRCDPISEHNRLYWYRQTLGQGPEFLTYFQNEAQLEKSRLLSDRFSAERPKGSFSTLEIQRTEQGDSAMYLCASILFDSYNEQFFGPGTRLTVL.

Points on this clone: Its ends do not fully match the called genes, so a read error is possible. V gene TRBV12-3 or TRBV12-4 combines with J gene TRBJ2-7; perhaps TRBD2 as D (5 bases). The CDR3 contains 13 residues. This CDR3 is CSSSPSRLREQDF. CDR3 coding DNA: TGTTCCAGCAGCCCCAGCCGTTTAAGGGAGCAAGACTTC.

This clone has more than one count but fewer than ten. V usage is TRBV7-9 and J usage is TRBJ1-2; no clear D. Germline CDR1 and CDR2: SEHNR and FQNEAQ (reference sequence). V gave up 4 bases and J gave up 4 bases, with 4 bases separating them. The CDR3 sequence is 11 residues long. The DNA for the CDR3 is TGTGCCAGCAGCTACAGCTATGGCTACACCTTC. Protein sequence: CASSYSYGYTF.